This passage covers 6 T cell receptor beta chains from one sample sequenced in a study of T cell repertoires in cytomegalovirus infection. For these TCRs, the target antigens are not known. A single record per CDR3 protein comes from TCRdb applying MiXCR to the reads. The table records a few hundred thousand distinct CDR3 sequences, roughly 42% of them present only once. This specimen consisted of cultured PBMCs, obtained from culture after CMV antigen stimulation. All receptors derive from a human donor in good health (CMV status not recorded). Some clones in this sample may be carry-over from other donors' samples.

The J gene is TRBJ1-1, the V gene TRBV7-2, with D unresolved. Germline V gives CDR1 SGHTA, CDR2 FQGNSA. The CDR3 runs 14 residues. Trimming took 1 base from V and 6 from J, leaving 12 bases between them. CDR3 amino acids: CASSLGTGPPEAFF. The CDR3, as DNA: TGTGCCAGCAGCTTAGGAACCGGGCCTCCTGAAGCTTTCTTT.

This clonotype was seen only once. The rearrangement joins TRBV4-3 to TRBJ2-3; D is unresolved. Trimming cost V 0 bases and J 6 bases, with 10 bases left between them. The CDR3 loop spans 14 amino acids. CDR1 LGHNA and CDR2 YSLEER come from the germline V gene. The CDR3 spells CASSQDIPMDTQYF. CDR3 coding DNA: TGCGCCAGCAGCCAAGATATCCCGATGGATACGCAGTATTTT.

The rearrangement joins TRBV4-1 to TRBJ1-2, with D possibly matching TRBD1 (5 bases). V dropped 1 base and J dropped 6 bases, with 12 bases sitting between them. Germline V gene lookup returns CDR1 MGHRA and CDR2 YSYEKL. The CDR3 runs to 14 residues. As DNA, the CDR3 is TGCGCCAGCAGCCAAGGGACAAGACCTCATGGCTACACCTTC. Translating gives CASSQGTRPHGYTF.

This clonotype was seen more than once but under ten times. The CDR3 region has the DNA TGTGCCAGCAGCCCCAGGGGGCTGAATCCATTCTACGAGCAGTACTTC. Encoded protein: CASSPRGLNPFYEQYF. This rearrangement joins TRBV28 to TRBJ2-7; 8 bases fit TRBD1. The germline V gene encodes CDR1 MDHEN and CDR2 SYDVKM. The junction had 13 bases not matched to a gene; V was cut back by 6 bases and J by 3 bases. There are 16 residues in the CDR3.

The gene calls are TRBV28 and TRBJ1-1; weak D call: TRBD1 (6 bases). This CDR3 region has 14 residues. V lost 2 bases to trimming and J lost 6 bases, with 13 bases between them. Germline V gene lookup returns CDR1 MDHEN and CDR2 SYDVKM. The CDR3 DNA reads as TGTGCCAGCAGTTTACCCCTCCGGGGGCCTGAAGCTTTCTTT. Encoded protein: CASSLPLRGPEAFF.

This clonotype was picked up a small number of times. The rearrangement uses TRBV7-6 and TRBJ2-5, with TRBD2 as a possible D gene (6 bases). CDR3 length: 12 residues. The ends were cut back, 6 bases at V and 5 bases at J, with 10 bases in the middle. Germline V gene sequence: CDR1 SGHVS, CDR2 FNYEAQ. CDR3 in DNA: TGTGCCAGCAGGCGGGGCGCGGAGACCCAGTACTTC. Protein: CASRRGAETQYF.